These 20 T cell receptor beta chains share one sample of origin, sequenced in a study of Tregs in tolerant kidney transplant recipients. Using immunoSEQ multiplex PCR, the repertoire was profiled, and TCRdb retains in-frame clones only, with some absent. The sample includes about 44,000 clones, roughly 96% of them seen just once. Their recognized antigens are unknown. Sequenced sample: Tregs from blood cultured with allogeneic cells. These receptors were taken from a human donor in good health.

The CDR3, as DNA: TGTGCCAGCAGTTACCGGGGGACCTACAATGAGCAGTTCTTC. It is translated as CASSYRGTYNEQFF. The chain uses TRBV6-5 and TRBJ2-1; D is perhaps TRBD2 (6 bases). Trimming left V 2 bases short and J 2 bases short, with 7 bases between. Germline V gene sequence: CDR1 MNHEY, CDR2 SVGAGI. CDR3 size: 14 residues.

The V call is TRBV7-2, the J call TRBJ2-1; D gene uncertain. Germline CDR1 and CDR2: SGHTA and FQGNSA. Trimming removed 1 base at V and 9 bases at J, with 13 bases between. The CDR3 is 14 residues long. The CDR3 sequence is CASSLGPTLGEQFF. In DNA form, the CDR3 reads TGTGCCAGCAGCTTAGGACCAACCCTGGGTGAGCAGTTCTTC.

CDR3 amino acids: CASSPRGRNTEAFF. In DNA, the CDR3 is TGTGCCAGTAGTCCCCGGGGAAGGAACACTGAAGCTTTCTTT. The chain employs TRBV19 and TRBJ1-1; no clear D. The germline CDR1 and CDR2 sequences are LNHDA and SQIVND (reference sequence). This CDR3 spans 14 amino acids. Trimming removed 5 bases from V and 1 base from J, with 11 bases in between.

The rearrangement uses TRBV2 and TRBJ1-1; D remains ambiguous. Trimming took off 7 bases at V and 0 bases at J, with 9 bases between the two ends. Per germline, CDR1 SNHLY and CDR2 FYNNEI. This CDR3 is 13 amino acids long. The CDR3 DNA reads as TGTGCCAGCACGGGGTACATGAACACTGAAGCTTTCTTT. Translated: CASTGYMNTEAFF.

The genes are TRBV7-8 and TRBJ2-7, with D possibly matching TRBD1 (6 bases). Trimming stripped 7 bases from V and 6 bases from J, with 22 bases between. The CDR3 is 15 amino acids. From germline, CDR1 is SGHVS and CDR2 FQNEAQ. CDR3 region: CASIQSAAQGSEQYF. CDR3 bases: TGTGCCAGCATCCAATCCGCAGCCCAGGGGAGCGAGCAGTACTTC.

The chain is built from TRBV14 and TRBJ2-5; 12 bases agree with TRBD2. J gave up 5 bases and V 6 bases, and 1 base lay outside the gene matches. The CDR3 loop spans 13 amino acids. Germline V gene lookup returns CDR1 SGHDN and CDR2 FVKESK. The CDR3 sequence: CASRLAGGETQYF. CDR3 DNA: TGTGCCAGCAGACTAGCGGGAGGTGAGACCCAGTACTTC.

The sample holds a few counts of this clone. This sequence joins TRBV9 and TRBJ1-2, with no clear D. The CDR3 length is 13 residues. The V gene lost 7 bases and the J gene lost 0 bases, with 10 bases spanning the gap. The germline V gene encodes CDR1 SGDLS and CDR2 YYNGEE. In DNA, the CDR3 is TGTGCCAGCCAGTCAAGGGCTAACTATGGCTACACCTTC. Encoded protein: CASQSRANYGYTF.

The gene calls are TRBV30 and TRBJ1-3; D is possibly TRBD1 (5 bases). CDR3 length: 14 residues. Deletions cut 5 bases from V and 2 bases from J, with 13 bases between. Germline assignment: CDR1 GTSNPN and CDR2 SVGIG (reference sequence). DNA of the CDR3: TGTGCCTGGGAGGACATAGGGCCTGGAAACACCATATATTTT. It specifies CAWEDIGPGNTIYF.

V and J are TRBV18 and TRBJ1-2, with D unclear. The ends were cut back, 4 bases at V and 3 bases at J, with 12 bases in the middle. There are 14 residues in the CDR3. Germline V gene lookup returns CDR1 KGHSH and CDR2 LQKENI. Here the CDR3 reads CASSQFEEDYGYTF. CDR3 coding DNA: TGTGCCAGCTCACAATTTGAGGAGGACTATGGCTACACCTTC.

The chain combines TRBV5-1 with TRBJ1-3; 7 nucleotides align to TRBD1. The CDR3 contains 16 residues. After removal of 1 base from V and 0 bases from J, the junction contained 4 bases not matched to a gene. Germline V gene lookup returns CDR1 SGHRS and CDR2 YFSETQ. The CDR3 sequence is CASSLFQGGSGNTIYF. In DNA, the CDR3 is TGCGCCAGCAGCTTGTTTCAGGGGGGCTCTGGAAACACCATATATTTT.

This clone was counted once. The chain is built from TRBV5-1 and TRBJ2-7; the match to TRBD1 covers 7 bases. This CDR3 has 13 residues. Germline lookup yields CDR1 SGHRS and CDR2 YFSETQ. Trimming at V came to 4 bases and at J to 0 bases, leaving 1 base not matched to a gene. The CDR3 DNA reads TGCGCCAGCAGCGGGGACAGCTCCTACGAGCAGTACTTC. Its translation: CASSGDSSYEQYF.

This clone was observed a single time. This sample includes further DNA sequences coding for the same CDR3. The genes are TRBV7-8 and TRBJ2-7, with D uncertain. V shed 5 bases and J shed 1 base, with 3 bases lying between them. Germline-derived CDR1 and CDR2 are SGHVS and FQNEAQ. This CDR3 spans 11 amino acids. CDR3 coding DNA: TGTGCCAGCAGCCTTTCCTACGAGCAGTACTTC. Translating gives CASSLSYEQYF.

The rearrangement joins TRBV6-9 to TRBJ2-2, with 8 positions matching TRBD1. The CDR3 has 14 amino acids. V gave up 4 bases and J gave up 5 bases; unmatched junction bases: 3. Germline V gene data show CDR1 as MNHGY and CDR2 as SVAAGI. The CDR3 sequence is CASSSTGETGELFF. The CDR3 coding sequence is TGTGCCAGCAGTTCGACAGGGGAAACCGGGGAGCTGTTTTTT.

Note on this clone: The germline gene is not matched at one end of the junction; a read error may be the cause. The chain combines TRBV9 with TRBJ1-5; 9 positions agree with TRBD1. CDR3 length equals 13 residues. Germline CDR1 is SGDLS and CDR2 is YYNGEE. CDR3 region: CASSASQGARGDF. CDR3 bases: TGTGCCAGCAGCGCCTCACAGGGGGCCAGGGGGGATTTT.

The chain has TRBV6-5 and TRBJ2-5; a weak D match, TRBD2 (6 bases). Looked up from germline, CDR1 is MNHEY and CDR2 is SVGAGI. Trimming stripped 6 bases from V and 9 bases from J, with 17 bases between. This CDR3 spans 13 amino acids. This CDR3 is CASSPGGRRAQYF. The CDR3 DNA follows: TGTGCCAGCAGCCCCGGGGGACGGAGGGCCCAGTACTTC.

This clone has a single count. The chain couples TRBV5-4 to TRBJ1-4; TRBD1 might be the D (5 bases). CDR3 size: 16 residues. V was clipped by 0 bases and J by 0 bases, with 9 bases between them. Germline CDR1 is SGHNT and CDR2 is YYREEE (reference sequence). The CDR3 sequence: CASSLEKGTTNEKLFF. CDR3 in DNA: TGTGCCAGCAGCTTGGAGAAGGGGACAACTAATGAAAAACTGTTTTTT. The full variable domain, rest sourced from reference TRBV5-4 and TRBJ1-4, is ETGVTQSPTHLIKTRGQQVTLRCSSQSGHNTVSWYQQALGQGPQFIFQYYREEENGRGNFPPRFSGLQFPNYSSELNVNALELDDSALYLCASSLEKGTTNEKLFFGSGTQLSVL.

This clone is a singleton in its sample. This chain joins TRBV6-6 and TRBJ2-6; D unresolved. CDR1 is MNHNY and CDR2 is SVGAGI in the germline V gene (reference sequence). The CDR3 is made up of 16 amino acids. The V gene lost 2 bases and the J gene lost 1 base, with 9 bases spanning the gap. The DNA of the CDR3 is TGTGCCAGCAGTTACAAGAGGCAATCTGGGGCCAACGTCCTGACTTTC. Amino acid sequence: CASSYKRQSGANVLTF.

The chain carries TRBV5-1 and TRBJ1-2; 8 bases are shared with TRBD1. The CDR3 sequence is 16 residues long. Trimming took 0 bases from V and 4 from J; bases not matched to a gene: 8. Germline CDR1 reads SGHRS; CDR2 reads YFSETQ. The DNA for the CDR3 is TGCGCCAGCAGCTTGGGGACAGGGTCTTTTAGCTATGGCTACACCTTC. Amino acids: CASSLGTGSFSYGYTF.

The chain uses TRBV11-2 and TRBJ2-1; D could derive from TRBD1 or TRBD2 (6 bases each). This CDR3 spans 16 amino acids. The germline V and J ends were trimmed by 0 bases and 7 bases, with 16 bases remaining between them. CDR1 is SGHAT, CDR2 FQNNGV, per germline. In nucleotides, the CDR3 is TGTGCCAGCAGCTTAGAGCCGGGGGCAAGGGGGAATGAGCAGTTCTTC. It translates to CASSLEPGARGNEQFF.

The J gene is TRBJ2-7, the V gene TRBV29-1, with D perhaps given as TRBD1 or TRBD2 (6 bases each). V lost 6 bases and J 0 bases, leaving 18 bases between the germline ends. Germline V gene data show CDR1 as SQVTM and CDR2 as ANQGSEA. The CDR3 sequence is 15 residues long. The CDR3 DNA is TGCAGCGTGGTAGGGGGGTCAAGGAGCTCCTACGAGCAGTACTTC. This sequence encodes CSVVGGSRSSYEQYF.